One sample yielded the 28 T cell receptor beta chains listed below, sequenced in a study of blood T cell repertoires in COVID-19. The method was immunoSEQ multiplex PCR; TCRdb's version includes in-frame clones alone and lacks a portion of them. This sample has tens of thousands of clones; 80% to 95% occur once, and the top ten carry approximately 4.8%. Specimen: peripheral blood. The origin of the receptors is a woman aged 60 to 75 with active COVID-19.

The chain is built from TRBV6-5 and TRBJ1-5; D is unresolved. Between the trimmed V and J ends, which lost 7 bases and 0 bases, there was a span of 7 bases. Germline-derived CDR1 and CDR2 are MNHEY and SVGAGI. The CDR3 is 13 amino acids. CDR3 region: CASTSYSNQPQHF. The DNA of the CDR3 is TGTGCCAGCACTAGTTATAGCAATCAGCCCCAGCATTTT.

In DNA, the CDR3 is TGTGCCAGCAGTTACTCGGGGGGCACTGAAGCTTTCTTT. Translation: CASSYSGGTEAFF. This chain joins TRBV6-6 and TRBJ1-1; maybe TRBD1 (5 bases). This CDR3 contains 13 residues. V was pared by 0 bases and J by 4 bases, with 6 bases between. The V gene's germline CDR1 is MNHNY and CDR2 SVGAGI (reference sequence).

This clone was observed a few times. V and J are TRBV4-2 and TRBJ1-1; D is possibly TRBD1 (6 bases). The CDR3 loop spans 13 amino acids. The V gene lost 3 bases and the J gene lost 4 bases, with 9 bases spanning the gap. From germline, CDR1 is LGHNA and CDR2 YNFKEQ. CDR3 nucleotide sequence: TGTGCCAGCAGCCAGACAGGAATCACTGAAGCTTTCTTT. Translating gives CASSQTGITEAFF.

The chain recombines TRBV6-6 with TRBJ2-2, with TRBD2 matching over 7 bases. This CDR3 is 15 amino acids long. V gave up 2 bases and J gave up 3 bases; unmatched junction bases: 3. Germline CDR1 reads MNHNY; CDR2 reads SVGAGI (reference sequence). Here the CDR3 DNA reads TGTGCCAGCAGTTACCCTGCGGGGGACACCGGGGAGCTGTTTTTT. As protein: CASSYPAGDTGELFF.

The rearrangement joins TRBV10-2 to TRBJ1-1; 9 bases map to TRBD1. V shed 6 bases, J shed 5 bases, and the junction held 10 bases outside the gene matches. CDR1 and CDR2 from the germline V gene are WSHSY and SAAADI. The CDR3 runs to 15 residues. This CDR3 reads CASRIPGTGLTEAFF. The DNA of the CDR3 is TGCGCCAGCAGAATTCCCGGGACAGGGTTAACTGAAGCTTTCTTT.

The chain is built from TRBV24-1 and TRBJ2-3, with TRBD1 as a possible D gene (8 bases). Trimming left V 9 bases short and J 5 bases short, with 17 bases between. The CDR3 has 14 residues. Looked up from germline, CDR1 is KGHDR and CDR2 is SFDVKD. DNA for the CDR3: TGTGCCACCGGTACGAGCGGGACAGGAGATACGCAGTATTTT. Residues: CATGTSGTGDTQYF.

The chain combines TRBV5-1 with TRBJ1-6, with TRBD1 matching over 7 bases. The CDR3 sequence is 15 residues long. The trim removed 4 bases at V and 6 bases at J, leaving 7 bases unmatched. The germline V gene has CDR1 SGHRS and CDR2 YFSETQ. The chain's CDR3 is CASSGGGAGNSPLHF. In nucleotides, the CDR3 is TGCGCCAGCAGCGGAGGGGGCGCGGGTAATTCACCCCTCCACTTT.

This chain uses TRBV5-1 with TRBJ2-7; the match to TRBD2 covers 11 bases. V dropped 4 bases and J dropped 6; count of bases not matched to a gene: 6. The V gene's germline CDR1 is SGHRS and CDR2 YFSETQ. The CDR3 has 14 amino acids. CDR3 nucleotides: TGCGCCAGCAGCCACACTAGCGGGAGTACCGAGCAGTACTTC. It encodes CASSHTSGSTEQYF.

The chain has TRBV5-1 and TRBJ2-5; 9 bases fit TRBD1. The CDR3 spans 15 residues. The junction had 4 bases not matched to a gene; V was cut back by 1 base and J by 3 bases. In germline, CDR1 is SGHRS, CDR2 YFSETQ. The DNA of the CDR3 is TGCGCCAGCAGCTTGTTTTGGACAGGGGAAGAGACCCAGTACTTC. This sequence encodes CASSLFWTGEETQYF. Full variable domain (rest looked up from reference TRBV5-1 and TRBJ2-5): KAGVTQTPRYLIKTRGQQVTLSCSPISGHRSVSWYQQTPGQGLQFLFEYFSETQRNKGNFPGRFSGRQFSNSRSEMNVSTLELGDSALYLCASSLFWTGEETQYFGPGTRLLVL.

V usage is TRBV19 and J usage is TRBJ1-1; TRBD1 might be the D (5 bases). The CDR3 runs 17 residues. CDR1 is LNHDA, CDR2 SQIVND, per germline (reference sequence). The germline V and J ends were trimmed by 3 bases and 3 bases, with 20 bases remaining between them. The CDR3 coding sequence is TGTGCCAGTAGTATCCCCCAGTTTCAGGGAACCGACACTGAAGCTTTCTTT. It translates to CASSIPQFQGTDTEAFF.

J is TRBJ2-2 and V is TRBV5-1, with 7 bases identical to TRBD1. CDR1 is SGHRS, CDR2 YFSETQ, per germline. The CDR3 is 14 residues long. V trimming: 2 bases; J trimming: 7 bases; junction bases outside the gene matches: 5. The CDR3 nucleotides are TGCGCCAGCAGCTTAAAAGGGGGCAGCGGGGAGCTGTTTTTT. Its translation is CASSLKGGSGELFF.

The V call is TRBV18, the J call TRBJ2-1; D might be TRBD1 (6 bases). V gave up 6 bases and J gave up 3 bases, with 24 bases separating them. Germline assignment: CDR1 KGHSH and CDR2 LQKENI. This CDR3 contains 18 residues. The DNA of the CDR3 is TGTGCCAGCTCGCTAAATACAGGGAAGCGGCGAAGCTACAATGAGCAGTTCTTC. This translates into CASSLNTGKRRSYNEQFF.

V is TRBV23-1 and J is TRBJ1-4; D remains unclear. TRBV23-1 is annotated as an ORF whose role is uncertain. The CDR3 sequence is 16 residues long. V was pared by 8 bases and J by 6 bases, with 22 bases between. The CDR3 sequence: CASCRAASRVHEKLFF. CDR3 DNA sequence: TGCGCCAGCTGCCGCGCCGCCTCCCGGGTCCATGAAAAACTGTTTTTT.

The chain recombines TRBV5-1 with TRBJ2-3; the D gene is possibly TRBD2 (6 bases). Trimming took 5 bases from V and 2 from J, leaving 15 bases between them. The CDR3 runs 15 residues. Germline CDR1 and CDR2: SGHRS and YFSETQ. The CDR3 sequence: CASRSGLPITDTQYF. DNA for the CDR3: TGCGCCAGCAGGTCTGGACTACCGATCACAGATACGCAGTATTTT.

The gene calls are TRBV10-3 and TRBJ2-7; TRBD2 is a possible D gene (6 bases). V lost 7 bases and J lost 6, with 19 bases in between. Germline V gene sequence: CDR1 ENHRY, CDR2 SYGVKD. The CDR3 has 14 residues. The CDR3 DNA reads TGTGCCATCAATGGAGGGGCTAGGTATAGCGAGCAGTACTTC. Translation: CAINGGARYSEQYF.

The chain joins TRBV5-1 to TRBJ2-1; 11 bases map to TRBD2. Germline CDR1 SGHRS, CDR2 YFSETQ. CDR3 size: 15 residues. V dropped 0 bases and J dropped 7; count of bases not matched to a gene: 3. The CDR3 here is CASSLESSGRNEQFF. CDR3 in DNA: TGCGCCAGCAGCTTGGAGTCTAGCGGGAGGAATGAGCAGTTCTTC.

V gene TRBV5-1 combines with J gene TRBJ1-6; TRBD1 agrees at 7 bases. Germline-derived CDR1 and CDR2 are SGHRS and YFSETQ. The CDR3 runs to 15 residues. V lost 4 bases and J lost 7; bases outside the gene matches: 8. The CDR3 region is CASSQAGQANSPLHF. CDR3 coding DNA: TGCGCCAGCAGCCAGGCTGGACAGGCAAATTCACCCCTCCACTTT.

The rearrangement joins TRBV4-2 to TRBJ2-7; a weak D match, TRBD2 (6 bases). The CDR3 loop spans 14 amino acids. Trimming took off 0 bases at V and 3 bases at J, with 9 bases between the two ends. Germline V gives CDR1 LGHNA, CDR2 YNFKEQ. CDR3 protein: CASSQERLDYEQYF. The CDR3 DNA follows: TGTGCCAGCAGCCAAGAGAGACTAGACTACGAGCAGTACTTC.

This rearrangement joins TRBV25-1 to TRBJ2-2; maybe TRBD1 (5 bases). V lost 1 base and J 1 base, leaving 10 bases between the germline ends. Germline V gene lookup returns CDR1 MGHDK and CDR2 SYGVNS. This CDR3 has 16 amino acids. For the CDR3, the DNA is TGTGCCAGCAGTGAATCTGGGCAGGGGAACACCGGGGAGCTGTTTTTT. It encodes CASSESGQGNTGELFF. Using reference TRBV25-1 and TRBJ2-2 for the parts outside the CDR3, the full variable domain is EADIYQTPRYLVIGTGKKITLECSQTMGHDKMYWYQQDPGMELHLIHYSYGVNSTEKGDLSSESTVSRIRTEHFPLTLESARPSHTSQYLCASSESGQGNTGELFFGEGSRLTVL.

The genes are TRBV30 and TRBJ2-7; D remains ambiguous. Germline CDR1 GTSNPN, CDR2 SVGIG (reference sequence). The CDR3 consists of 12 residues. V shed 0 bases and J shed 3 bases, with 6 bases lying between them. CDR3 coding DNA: TGTGCCTGGAGTGTATCCCGCTACGAGCAGTACTTC. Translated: CAWSVSRYEQYF.

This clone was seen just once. The CDR3 region has the DNA TGTGCCAGTAGTGCCCCCGGGACAGAAATCTACGAGCAGTACTTC. Amino acids: CASSAPGTEIYEQYF. The chain employs TRBV19 and TRBJ2-7, with 7 bases lining up with TRBD1. Germline V gene data show CDR1 as LNHDA and CDR2 as SQIVND (reference sequence). The CDR3 extends over 15 amino acids. Trimming cost V 5 bases and J 3 bases; bases outside gene matches: 10.

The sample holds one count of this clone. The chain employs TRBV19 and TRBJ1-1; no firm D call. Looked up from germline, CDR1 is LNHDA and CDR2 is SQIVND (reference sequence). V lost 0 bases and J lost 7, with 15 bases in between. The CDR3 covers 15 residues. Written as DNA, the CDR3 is TGTGCCAGTAGTATAGATAGCGCTACCGCCAATGAAGCTTTCTTT. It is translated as CASSIDSATANEAFF.

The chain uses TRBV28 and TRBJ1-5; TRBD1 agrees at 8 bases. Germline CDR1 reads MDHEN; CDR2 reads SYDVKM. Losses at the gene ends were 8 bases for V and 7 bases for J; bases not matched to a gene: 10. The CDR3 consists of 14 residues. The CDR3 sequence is CASRPPGGGQPQHF. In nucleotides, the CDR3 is TGTGCCAGCCGCCCGCCAGGGGGCGGCCAGCCCCAGCATTTT.

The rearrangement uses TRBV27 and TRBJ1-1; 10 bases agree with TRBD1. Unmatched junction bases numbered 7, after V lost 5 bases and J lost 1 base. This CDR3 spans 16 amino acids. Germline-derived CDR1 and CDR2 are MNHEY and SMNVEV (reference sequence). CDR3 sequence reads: CASSPGTGAANTEAFF. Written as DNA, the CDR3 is TGTGCCAGCAGTCCCGGGACAGGGGCTGCGAACACTGAAGCTTTCTTT.

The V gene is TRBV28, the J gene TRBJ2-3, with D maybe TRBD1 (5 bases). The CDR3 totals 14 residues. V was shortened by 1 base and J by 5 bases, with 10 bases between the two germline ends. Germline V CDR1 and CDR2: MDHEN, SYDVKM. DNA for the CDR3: TGTGCCAGCAGTTTATCCCCCAGGGAAGATACGCAGTATTTT. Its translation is CASSLSPREDTQYF.

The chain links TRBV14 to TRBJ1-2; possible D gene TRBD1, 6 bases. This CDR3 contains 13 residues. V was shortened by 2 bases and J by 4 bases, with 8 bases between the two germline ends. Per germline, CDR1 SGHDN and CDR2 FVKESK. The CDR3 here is CASSQRDTYGYTF. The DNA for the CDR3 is TGTGCCAGCAGCCAACGGGACACCTATGGCTACACCTTC.

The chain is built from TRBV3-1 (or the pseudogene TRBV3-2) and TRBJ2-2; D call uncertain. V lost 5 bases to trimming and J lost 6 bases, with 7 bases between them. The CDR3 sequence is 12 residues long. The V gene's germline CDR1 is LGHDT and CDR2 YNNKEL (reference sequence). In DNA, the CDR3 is TGTGCCAGCAGCTTCCCGGCCGGGGAGCTGTTTTTT. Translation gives CASSFPAGELFF.

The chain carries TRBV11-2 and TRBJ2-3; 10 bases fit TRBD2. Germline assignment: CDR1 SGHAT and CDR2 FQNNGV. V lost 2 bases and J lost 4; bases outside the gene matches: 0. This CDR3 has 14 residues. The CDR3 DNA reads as TGTGCCAGCAGCTTACTAGCGGGAGCAGATACGCAGTATTTT. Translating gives CASSLLAGADTQYF.